These 30 T cell receptor beta chains came from one sample sequenced in a study of response to subunit inactivated influenza vaccine. TCRdb re-analysed the RT-PCR reads in MiXCR, keeping a single row per CDR3 protein. The sample lists roughly 670,000 distinct CDR3 sequences, approximately 14% occurring once. The sequenced sample was PBMCs from blood, obtained approximately 15 days before vaccination. The receptors come from a man aged 50-59 years who received an inactivated influenza vaccine.

This clonotype came up many times. The chain employs TRBV2 and TRBJ2-1; D unresolved. Trimming shortened V by 1 base and J by 9 bases, and 10 bases separated the two germline ends. This CDR3 is 13 amino acids long. Per germline, CDR1 SNHLY and CDR2 FYNNEI. The CDR3 region is CASSEGRLTEQFF. In nucleotides, the CDR3 is TGTGCCAGCAGTGAAGGAAGACTGACTGAGCAGTTCTTC. The whole variable domain, remainder taken from reference TRBV2 and TRBJ2-1, is EPEVTQTPSHQVTQMGQEVILRCVPISNHLYFYWYRQILGQKVEFLVSFYNNEISEKSEIFDDQFSVERPDGSNFTLKIRSTKLEDSAMYFCASSEGRLTEQFFGPGTRLTVL.

This chain uses TRBV6-2 or TRBV6-3 with TRBJ2-1, with 11 bases fitting TRBD2. The CDR3 has 18 residues. In germline, CDR1 is MNHEY, CDR2 SVGEGT. Losses at the gene ends were 2 bases for V and 9 bases for J; bases not matched to a gene: 15. This CDR3 reads CASSYRGTSGPISREQFF. The CDR3 DNA follows: TGTGCCAGCAGTTACCGCGGGACTAGCGGTCCTATCTCACGTGAGCAGTTCTTC.

This clonotype was found a few times. The genes are TRBV5-1 and TRBJ1-6; the match to TRBD1 covers 7 bases. Germline loops: CDR1 SGHRS, CDR2 YFSETQ. The CDR3 sequence is 14 residues long. The V and J ends lost 5 bases and 5 bases, in that order; junction bases with no gene match: 4. The CDR3 reads CASRATGDNSPLHF. The CDR3 DNA reads TGCGCCAGCAGGGCTACAGGGGATAATTCACCCCTCCACTTT.

There are a few counts of this clonotype. This sequence joins TRBV12-3 or TRBV12-4 and TRBJ2-1; 15 nucleotides align to TRBD2. The V and J ends lost 8 bases and 0 bases, in that order; junction bases with no gene match: 5. The CDR3 is 17 residues long. CDR3 DNA sequence: TGTGCCAGCCGAGGACTAGCGGGAGGGGGCTCCTACAATGAGCAGTTCTTC. Translation gives CASRGLAGGGSYNEQFF.

Here the CDR3 DNA reads TGCGCCAGCAGCCAAGTGGATCTGGGCTTCGCGAGGGGCAATGAGCAGTTCTTC. Translating gives CASSQVDLGFARGNEQFF. The chain combines TRBV4-1 with TRBJ2-1; D is tentatively TRBD1 or TRBD2 (5 bases each). Per the germline V gene, CDR1 is MGHRA and CDR2 is YSYEKL. V dropped 1 base and J dropped 6 bases, with 22 bases sitting between them. The CDR3 is made up of 18 amino acids.

This clonotype was counted ten times or more. This rearrangement joins TRBV5-1 to TRBJ2-3; D remains unclear. The V end was cut by 0 bases, the J end by 1 base, with 15 bases between. CDR1 and CDR2 from the germline V gene are SGHRS and YFSETQ. The CDR3 extends over 17 amino acids. The DNA for the CDR3 is TGCGCCAGCAGCTTGGCCGTGGGGAATATCGGCACAGATACGCAGTATTTT. Its translation: CASSLAVGNIGTDTQYF.

This clonotype was detected ten times or more. This chain joins TRBV5-6 and TRBJ1-4, with TRBD1 identical over 8 bases. J gave up 3 bases and V 5 bases, and 6 bases lay outside the gene matches. Germline assignment: CDR1 SGHDT and CDR2 YYEEEE. The CDR3 length is 15 residues. The CDR3 here is CASSRPGQANEKLFF. For the CDR3, the DNA is TGTGCCAGCAGTCGACCGGGACAGGCTAATGAAAAACTGTTTTTT.

This clonotype was counted a few times. V gene TRBV6-2 or TRBV6-3 combines with J gene TRBJ1-1, with D unresolved. Trimming took off 6 bases at V and 3 bases at J, with 8 bases between the two ends. The germline V gene has CDR1 MNHEY and CDR2 SVGEGT. The CDR3 is made up of 12 amino acids. Here the CDR3 reads CASRAIYTEAFF. CDR3 nucleotide sequence: TGTGCCAGCAGAGCTATTTACACTGAAGCTTTCTTT.

In its sample, this clonotype was seen a few times. The CDR3 spells CASSRLPSSYNEQFF. The CDR3 DNA is TGCGCCAGCAGCCGACTTCCTTCCTCCTACAATGAGCAGTTCTTC. The chain carries TRBV4-1 and TRBJ2-1; D is unclear. Trimming took 4 bases from V and 0 from J, leaving 10 bases between them. CDR1 is MGHRA, CDR2 YSYEKL, per germline. The CDR3 length is 15 residues.

This clonotype has more than one count but fewer than ten. CDR3 coding DNA: TGTGCCAGCAGCCAATTGTCTGGGTTGAACACTGAAGCTTTCTTT. Translation: CASSQLSGLNTEAFF. This chain joins TRBV16 and TRBJ1-1, with D unclear. Trimming left V 1 base short and J 0 bases short, with 9 bases between. The CDR3 consists of 15 residues. Germline V gene sequence: CDR1 KGHSY, CDR2 FQNENV.

The rearrangement links TRBV20-1 to TRBJ1-2, with a possible D match to TRBD1 (5 bases). V was shortened by 6 bases and J by 4 bases, with 18 bases between the two germline ends. The CDR3 loop spans 14 amino acids. CDR1 is DFQATT and CDR2 is SNEGSKA in the germline V gene (reference sequence). The CDR3 DNA is TGCAGTGCCCGGACCTTGGGGACCCTCTATGGCTACACCTTC. This sequence encodes CSARTLGTLYGYTF.

The rearrangement uses TRBV11-1 and TRBJ1-6; TRBD1 aligns across 9 bases. Germline V gene sequence: CDR1 SGHAT, CDR2 FQDESV (reference sequence). The junction had 6 bases not matched to a gene; V was cut back by 3 bases and J by 9 bases. The CDR3 contains 15 residues. Here the CDR3 reads CASSFAGQGSSPLHF. CDR3 coding DNA: TGTGCCAGCAGCTTCGCGGGACAGGGTAGTTCACCCCTCCACTTT.

In this sample, this clonotype turned up a few times. The gene calls are TRBV6-6 and TRBJ1-3; TRBD1 is a possible D gene (6 bases). CDR1 is MNHNY and CDR2 is SVGAGI in the germline V gene (reference sequence). V was shortened by 7 bases and J by 8 bases, with 15 bases between the two germline ends. The CDR3 sequence is 13 residues long. The CDR3 nucleotides read TGTGCCAGCATTCGGGGGGCACGAGACACCATATATTTT. It specifies CASIRGARDTIYF.

This clonotype was counted a few times. The rearrangement uses TRBV2 and TRBJ2-5; D not resolved. The CDR3 contains 13 residues. The germline gives CDR1 SNHLY, CDR2 FYNNEI. V lost 9 bases, J lost 7 bases, and 18 bases lay in between. CDR3 coding DNA: TGTGCCAGTGGCCCTACCGGCGTCGGGACCCAGTACTTC. Protein: CASGPTGVGTQYF.

This chain uses TRBV9 with TRBJ2-1; 8 bases are shared with TRBD2. CDR1 is SGDLS and CDR2 is YYNGEE in the germline V gene. Trimming took 0 bases from V and 7 from J; bases not matched to a gene: 12. This CDR3 contains 17 residues. The CDR3 sequence is CASSVAGAGGAGNEQFF. In DNA form, the CDR3 reads TGTGCCAGCAGCGTAGCGGGGGCCGGGGGGGCCGGGAATGAGCAGTTCTTC.

Concerning this clonotype itself: This may come from a read error, since a much larger clone is one base off. This rearrangement joins TRBV5-1 to TRBJ1-5; D is undetermined. The CDR3 consists of 15 residues. Germline-derived CDR1 and CDR2 are SGHRS and YFSETQ. This chain's CDR3 is CAISQSDGLNQPQHF. In nucleotides, the CDR3 is TGCGCCATCAGCCAATCCGACGGTTTGAATCAGCCCCAGCATTTT.

V is TRBV6-1 and J is TRBJ2-7; D could derive from TRBD1 or TRBD2 (5 bases each). V gave up 5 bases and J gave up 3 bases, with 23 bases separating them. There are 17 residues in the CDR3. Germline-derived CDR1 and CDR2 are MNHNS and SASEGT. Here the CDR3 reads CASSKIFRGAEVYEQYF. The CDR3 DNA follows: TGTGCCAGCAGTAAAATTTTTAGGGGAGCGGAGGTCTACGAGCAGTACTTC.

This clonotype was found a few times. The chain is built from TRBV18 and TRBJ2-7, with D unresolved. Germline CDR1 KGHSH, CDR2 LQKENI. The CDR3 contains 15 residues. Trimming pared 6 bases from V and 0 bases from J, leaving 15 bases between. CDR3 sequence (DNA): TGTGCCAGCTCCCCAAGCGAGTCGAGCTCCTACGAGCAGTACTTC. Encoded protein: CASSPSESSSYEQYF.

This clonotype was seen many times. The chain carries TRBV7-8 and TRBJ2-7; 7 nucleotides align to TRBD2. The CDR3 has 14 residues. The J segment lost 5 bases and the V segment lost 2 bases, leaving 6 bases of the junction unmatched. Looked up from germline, CDR1 is SGHVS and CDR2 is FQNEAQ. Here the CDR3 DNA reads TGTGCCAGCAGCTTATGGGGAGGGCCCCACGAGCAGTACTTC. Protein product: CASSLWGGPHEQYF.

This clonotype was seen only a few times. The J gene is TRBJ1-1, the V gene TRBV3-1, with D hard to call. The CDR3 extends over 16 amino acids. Trimming took off 3 bases at V and 0 bases at J, with 14 bases between the two ends. Germline assignment: CDR1 LGHDT and CDR2 YNNKEL (reference sequence). In nucleotides, the CDR3 is TGTGCCAGCAGCCATCTTAGGGCAGGTATGAACACTGAAGCTTTCTTT. As protein: CASSHLRAGMNTEAFF.

This clonotype was detected ten times or more. This sequence joins TRBV20-1 and TRBJ1-2, with a weak D call TRBD1 (6 bases). Germline CDR1 and CDR2: DFQATT and SNEGSKA (reference sequence). V shed 6 bases and J shed 2 bases, with 13 bases lying between them. The CDR3 is 13 amino acids. This CDR3 is CSAHTTGNYGYTF. The CDR3 nucleotides read TGCAGTGCCCATACGACAGGCAACTATGGCTACACCTTC.

This chain uses TRBV5-1 with TRBJ2-1; the match to TRBD1 covers 9 bases. CDR3 length equals 15 residues. Germline CDR1 is SGHRS and CDR2 is YFSETQ. The V segment lost 5 bases and the J segment 5 bases; nucleotides outside the gene matches: 8. The CDR3: CASRNGQGPNNEQFF. The CDR3 DNA reads as TGCGCCAGCAGAAATGGACAGGGGCCAAACAATGAGCAGTTCTTC.

The chain has TRBV9 and TRBJ2-1; a possible D gene is TRBD2 (5 bases). There are 15 residues in the CDR3. Germline assignment: CDR1 SGDLS and CDR2 YYNGEE. The V and J ends lost 3 bases and 2 bases respectively, with 12 bases between them. CDR3 sequence reads: CASSAGGGPYNEQFF. The DNA for the CDR3 is TGTGCCAGCAGCGCCGGCGGAGGCCCCTACAATGAGCAGTTCTTC.

This clonotype was detected many times. The V and J genes are TRBV12-3 or TRBV12-4 and TRBJ2-7; D gene unclear. CDR3 size: 12 residues. Trimming cost V 4 bases and J 4 bases, with 8 bases left between them. The chain's CDR3 is CASSSVQYEQYF. The CDR3 nucleotides are TGTGCCAGCAGTTCGGTACAATACGAGCAGTACTTC.

This clonotype showed up just a few times. This chain links TRBV5-4 with TRBJ2-2; possibly TRBD1 for D (6 bases). CDR3 length: 14 residues. CDR1 SGHNT and CDR2 YYREEE come from the germline V gene (reference sequence). In DNA, the CDR3 is TGTAGTGCAGGGGAATATCGAAGCACCGGGGAGCTGTTTTTT. Translation gives CSAGEYRSTGELFF.

This clonotype has a handful of counts. The chain couples TRBV29-1 to TRBJ2-5, with D unresolved. This CDR3 spans 14 amino acids. Deletions cut 6 bases from V and 2 bases from J, with 16 bases between. Germline V gene lookup returns CDR1 SQVTM and CDR2 ANQGSEA. CDR3 in DNA: TGCAGCGTGACCCGCGGTGGACGACAAGAGACCCAGTACTTC. As protein: CSVTRGGRQETQYF.

The chain carries TRBV20-1 and TRBJ2-5; D might be TRBD2 (6 bases). The length of the CDR3 is 12 residues. Trimming cost V 0 bases and J 7 bases, with 9 bases left between them. Germline V lookup: CDR1 DFQATT, CDR2 SNEGSKA (reference sequence). The CDR3 DNA reads as TGCAGTGCTAGAGAACAACTAGCGACCCAGTACTTC. Its protein is CSAREQLATQYF.

This clonotype was seen repeatedly, ten times or more. The J gene is TRBJ1-3, the V gene TRBV4-2, with D tentatively TRBD1 (6 bases). The germline CDR1 and CDR2 sequences are LGHNA and YNFKEQ. With 6 bases removed from V and 0 bases from J, the gap between germline ends came to 15 bases. The CDR3 is 16 amino acids. The CDR3 reads CASSSETGHSGNTIYF. The CDR3, as DNA: TGTGCCAGCAGTTCAGAAACAGGGCACTCTGGAAACACCATATATTTT.

The CDR3 DNA is TGTGCCAGCAGCTTACTTGCAGGTTCTTGGTTGGAGACCCAGTACTTC. Encoded protein: CASSLLAGSWLETQYF. This chain connects TRBV7-6 to TRBJ2-5; D unresolved. This CDR3 is 16 amino acids long. Trimming took off 2 bases at V and 5 bases at J, with 18 bases between the two ends. Germline V gene sequence: CDR1 SGHVS, CDR2 FNYEAQ.

This clonotype was observed a few times. This sequence joins TRBV5-1 and TRBJ2-2; the D is unclear. The CDR3 is made up of 12 amino acids. From germline, CDR1 is SGHRS and CDR2 YFSETQ. The V and J ends lost 1 base and 7 bases respectively, with 5 bases between them. CDR3: CASSLMNGELFF. The DNA of the CDR3 is TGCGCCAGCAGCTTGATGAACGGGGAGCTGTTTTTT.